The 8 T cell receptor beta chains presented below share a single source sample, sequenced in a study of early T cells in non-severe SARS-CoV-2 infection. Each CDR3 protein is one row after TCRdb ran MiXCR on the 5' RACE reads. The sample carries fewer than 100,000 distinct CDR3 sequences, 5% to 7% recorded once. Sequenced: whole blood. These receptors originate from an adult who was a healthcare worker with PCR-confirmed SARS-CoV-2 infection or an uninfected control (not recorded which).

This clonotype was counted between two and nine times. V gene TRBV20-1 combines with J gene TRBJ2-3, with D possibly being TRBD1 or TRBD2 (5 bases each). From germline, CDR1 is DFQATT and CDR2 SNEGSKA (reference sequence). The CDR3 is 15 amino acids. Trimming shortened V by 0 bases and J by 4 bases, and 14 bases separated the two germline ends. CDR3 bases: TGCAGTGCTAGAGATCCCGGGCAGGGACCAGATACGCAGTATTTT. Protein product: CSARDPGQGPDTQYF.

This clonotype was seen more than once but under ten times. V usage is TRBV5-4 and J usage is TRBJ2-5; tentatively, D is TRBD1 (5 bases). Germline CDR1 is SGHNT and CDR2 is YYREEE (reference sequence). V lost 4 bases to trimming and J lost 2 bases, with 9 bases between them. The CDR3 runs 13 residues. The CDR3 is CASSRGQQETQYF. CDR3 DNA sequence: TGTGCCAGCAGCCGCGGACAACAAGAGACCCAGTACTTC.

This clonotype appeared many times. The V gene is TRBV5-1, the J gene TRBJ1-1; D remains unclear. The V and J ends lost 0 bases and 5 bases respectively, with 8 bases between them. Germline lookup yields CDR1 SGHRS and CDR2 YFSETQ. The CDR3 has 13 amino acids. The CDR3 DNA sequence: TGCGCCAGCAGCTTGGGCGGGGTGACTGAAGCTTTCTTT. Protein: CASSLGGVTEAFF.

This clonotype came up a few times. The V gene is TRBV27, the J gene TRBJ2-5; D may correspond to TRBD1 or TRBD2 (5 bases each). CDR3 length: 15 amino acids. Germline CDR1 is MNHEY and CDR2 is SMNVEV (reference sequence). Trimming left V 4 bases short and J 3 bases short, with 15 bases between. The CDR3 DNA sequence: TGTGCCAGCAGTTCCACCGGGACGGTAAAAGAGACCCAGTACTTC. Its protein is CASSSTGTVKETQYF.

At least ten counts were recorded for this clonotype. The chain carries TRBV28 and TRBJ1-1; 7 positions match TRBD1. The CDR3 length is 14 residues. Germline V lookup: CDR1 MDHEN, CDR2 SYDVKM. V shed 6 bases and J 5 bases; nucleotides not matched to a gene: 9. The CDR3 spells CASRRQGGLTEAFF. CDR3 sequence (DNA): TGTGCCAGCAGGCGACAGGGAGGGCTGACTGAAGCTTTCTTT. The full variable domain, in which reference TRBV28 and TRBJ1-1 provide the parts outside the CDR3, is DVKVTQSSRYLVKRTGEKVFLECVQDMDHENMFWYRQDPGLGLRLIYFSYDVKMKEKGDIPEGYSVSREKKERFSLILESASTNQTSMYLCASRRQGGLTEAFFGQGTRLTVV.

The sample holds a few counts of this clonotype. The V gene is TRBV7-9, the J gene TRBJ1-4, with 7 positions matching TRBD1. The CDR3 consists of 14 residues. The V and J ends lost 8 bases and 3 bases, in that order; junction bases with no gene match: 6. Germline V gene lookup returns CDR1 SEHNR and CDR2 FQNEAQ (reference sequence). The CDR3 DNA reads as TGTGCCAGCCGCACCGGACAGGCTAATGAAAAACTGTTTTTT. It translates to CASRTGQANEKLFF.

About this clonotype: This clone may be a read error of a much larger clone one base away. This chain joins TRBV10-3 and TRBJ2-3; D is possibly TRBD2 (5 bases). The CDR3 covers 13 residues. Per the germline V gene, CDR1 is ENHRY and CDR2 is SYGVKD. The CDR3 sequence: CAVRPGSTDTQYF. Written as DNA, the CDR3 is TGTGCCGTCAGACCGGGGAGCACAGATACGCAGTATTTT.

This clonotype has a count of ten or more. The rearrangement links TRBV6-5 to TRBJ2-1, with 10 bases that match TRBD2. Germline V gene lookup returns CDR1 MNHEY and CDR2 SVGAGI. This CDR3 spans 15 amino acids. The V gene end was trimmed by 5 bases and the J gene end by 4 bases; junction bases not matched to a gene: 5. CDR3 in amino acids: CASSEGLAKYNEQFF. CDR3 coding DNA: TGTGCCAGCAGTGAGGGACTAGCGAAGTACAATGAGCAGTTCTTC.